The TCR beta chain described here comes from a study of cytomegalovirus exposure and HLA in healthy donors. J was trimmed by 7 bases and V by 1 base; bases with no gene match: 6. The CDR3 sequence is 16 residues long. Looked up from germline, CDR1 is ENHRY and CDR2 is SYGVKD. The PCR employed 60 Vbeta primers together with 13 Jbeta primers. Method: immunoSEQ multiplex PCR; TCRdb's copy keeps in-frame clones and lacks some. The sample includes 150,000 to 200,000 clones, around 77% seen only once; the top ten take more than 2%. Study-wide findings and caveats: Most observed TCR sequences were rare, whereas some public TCRs were detected in many donors. Earlier findings revealed that most TCR beta V segments proved productive either about 87% or about 30% of the time.

This clone was seen only once. Its antigen is undetermined. Sequencing was done on a sample of PBMCs. The chain recombines TRBV10-3 with TRBJ2-2; the match to TRBD2 covers 10 bases. The clonotype was recovered from a man in his 60s in good health and CMV-seronegative. In DNA form, the CDR3 reads TGTGCCATCAGTGAGTGGCTAGCGGGAGAGGGCGGGGAGCTGTTTTTT. Amino acid sequence: CAISEWLAGEGGELFF.